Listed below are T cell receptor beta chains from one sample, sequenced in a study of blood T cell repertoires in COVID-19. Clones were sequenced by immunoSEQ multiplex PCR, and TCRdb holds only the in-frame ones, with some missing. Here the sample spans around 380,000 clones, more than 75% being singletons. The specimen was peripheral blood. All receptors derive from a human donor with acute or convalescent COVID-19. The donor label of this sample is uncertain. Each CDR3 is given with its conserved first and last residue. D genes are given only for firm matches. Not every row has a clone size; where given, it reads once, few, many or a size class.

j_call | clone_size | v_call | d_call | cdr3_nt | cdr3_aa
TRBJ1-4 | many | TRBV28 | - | TGTGCCAGCAGTGTGGGACACTTGGCGGAAAAACTGTTTTTT | CASSVGHLAEKLFF
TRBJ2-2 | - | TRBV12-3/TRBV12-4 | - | TGTGCCAGCCTTAACAGGGGAGGCGGGGAGCTGTTTTTT | CASLNRGGGELFF
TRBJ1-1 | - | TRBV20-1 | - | TGCAGTGCTAGAGACAGGGAGGGGTTT | CSARDREGF
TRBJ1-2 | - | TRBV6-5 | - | TGTGCCAGCTCCCCCGGGATTGGGTCGAAGGGCTACACCTTC | CASSPGIGSKGYTF
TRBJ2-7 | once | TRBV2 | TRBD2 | TGTGCCAGCAATAACCCGGGACTAGGGGCATACGAGCAGTACTTC | CASNNPGLGAYEQYF
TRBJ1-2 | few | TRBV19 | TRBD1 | TGTGCCAGTAGGATACAGGGGTCTAACTATGGCTACACCTTC | CASRIQGSNYGYTF
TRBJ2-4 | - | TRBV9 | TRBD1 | TGTGCCAGCAGCTCACCTCGGACAGGGAAGGCCAAAAACATTCAGTACTTC | CASSSPRTGKAKNIQYF
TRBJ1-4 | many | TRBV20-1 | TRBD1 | TGCAGTGCGAGTCACAGGACAGGGCGGGGGAGAACTAATGAAAAACTGTTTTTT | CSASHRTGRGRTNEKLFF
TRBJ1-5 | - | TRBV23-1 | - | TGCGCCAGCAGTCGGGGGAGGGGAGCTCAGCATTTT | CASSRGRGAQHF
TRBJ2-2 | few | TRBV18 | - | TGTGCCAGCTCCCCCGGGACATCTAACACCGGGGAGCTGTTTTTT | CASSPGTSNTGELFF
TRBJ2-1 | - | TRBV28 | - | TGTGCCAACCAGAGGGGGGGCCTGGACAATGAGCAGTTCTTC | CANQRGGLDNEQFF
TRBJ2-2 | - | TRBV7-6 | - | TGTGCCAGCAGCCCCCAAGGGGTGATCGGGGAGCTGTTTTTT | CASSPQGVIGELFF
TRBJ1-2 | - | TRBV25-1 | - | TGTGCCAGCAGTTTGCGGACTGAATATGGCTACACCTTC | CASSLRTEYGYTF
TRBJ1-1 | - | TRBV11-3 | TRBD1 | TGTGCCAGCAGCCCAGGAGGGACAGCGAACACTGAAGCTTTCTTT | CASSPGGTANTEAFF
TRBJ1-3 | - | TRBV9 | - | TGTGCCAGCAGCGTAGGGGGACAAGGAAACACCATATATTTT | CASSVGGQGNTIYF
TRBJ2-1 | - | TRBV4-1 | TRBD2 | TGCGCCAGCAGCCAAGTTAGCGGGGGCCTAGACAAATACAATGAGCAGTTCTTC | CASSQVSGGLDKYNEQFF
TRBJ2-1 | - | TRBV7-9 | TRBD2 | TGTGCCAGCAGCTTTCGACTAGCGGGAGGCTCAAAGAACAATGAGCAGTTCTTC | CASSFRLAGGSKNNEQFF
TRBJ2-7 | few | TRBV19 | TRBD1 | TGTGCCAGTAGTATCCCGGGACAGGGTGGTTACGAGCAGTACTTC | CASSIPGQGGYEQYF
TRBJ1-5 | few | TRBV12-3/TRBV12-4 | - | TGTGCCAGCAGTTATCAGGCTACACAGCCCCAGCATTTT | CASSYQATQPQHF
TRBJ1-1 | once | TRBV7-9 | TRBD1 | TGTGCCAGCAGCCACGGACAGGGCGGGAACACTGAAGCTTTCTTT | CASSHGQGGNTEAFF
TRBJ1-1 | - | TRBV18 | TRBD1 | TGTGCCAGCTCACCAACGACAGGGGTGACCACTGAAGCTTTCTTT | CASSPTTGVTTEAFF
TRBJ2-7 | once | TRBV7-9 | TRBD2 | TGTGCCAGCAGCTCCCTGGCGGGAGTCCACGAGCAGTACTTC | CASSSLAGVHEQYF
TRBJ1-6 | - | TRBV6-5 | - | TGTGCCAGCACCCCCGACAGGTCCCATAATTCACCCCTCCACTTT | CASTPDRSHNSPLHF
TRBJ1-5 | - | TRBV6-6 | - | TGTGCCAGCAAAAACAGGGAGAACAGCAATCAGCCCCAGCATTTT | CASKNRENSNQPQHF
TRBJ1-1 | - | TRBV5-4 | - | TGTGCCAGCAGCCCTCAGTTGAACACTGAAGCTTTCTTT | CASSPQLNTEAFF
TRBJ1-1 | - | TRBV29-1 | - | TGCAGCGTTAAACAGGGGAACACTGAAGCTTTCTTT | CSVKQGNTEAFF
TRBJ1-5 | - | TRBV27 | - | TGTGCCAGCAGTTTATCGCCACAGGGCAATCAGCCCCAGCATTTT | CASSLSPQGNQPQHF
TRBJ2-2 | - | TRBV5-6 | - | TGTGCCAGCAGCTTACAGGGTCGCACCGGGGAGCTGTTTTTT | CASSLQGRTGELFF
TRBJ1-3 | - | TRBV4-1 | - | TGCGCCAGCAGCCGCCGCGCCGGGGTCTTACCCCCAAACTCTGGAAACACCATATATTTT | CASSRRAGVLPPNSGNTIYF
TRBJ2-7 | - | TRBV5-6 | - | TGTGCCAGCAGCTTCTCTCAAGTACTCTACGAGCAGTACTTC | CASSFSQVLYEQYF
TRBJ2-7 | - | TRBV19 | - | TGTGCCAGTAGTACCTCGAGTGTAAGCGGCACCTACGAGCAGTACTTC | CASSTSSVSGTYEQYF
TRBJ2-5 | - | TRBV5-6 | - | TGTGCCAGCAGCTTCACGGGGGTAGAGACCCAGTACTTC | CASSFTGVETQYF
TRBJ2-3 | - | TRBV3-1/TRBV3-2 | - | TGTGCCAGCAGCCCAAAGGTGGGCCTGAGCACAGATACGCAGTATTTT | CASSPKVGLSTDTQYF
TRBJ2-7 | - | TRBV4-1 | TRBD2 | TGCGCCAGCAGCCAAGCTTTGAGCGGGAGTGGGTACGAGCAGTACTTC | CASSQALSGSGYEQYF
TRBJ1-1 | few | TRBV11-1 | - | TGTGCCAGCAAATTCGGCGCGGGGAACACTGAAGCTTTCTTT | CASKFGAGNTEAFF
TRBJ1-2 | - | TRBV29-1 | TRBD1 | TGCAGCGCCCTGCCCAGGACAGGGGTCGGGGTTGGCTACACCTTC | CSALPRTGVGVGYTF
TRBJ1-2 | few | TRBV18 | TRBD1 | TGTGCCAGCTCACAAGCCGGGACAGCCGGCCTAAGTGGCTACACCTTC | CASSQAGTAGLSGYTF
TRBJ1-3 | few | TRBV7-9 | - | TGTGCCTTCCGGACGGGGGTAGGAAACACCATATATTTT | CAFRTGVGNTIYF
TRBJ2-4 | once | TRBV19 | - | TGTGCCAGTAGGGGGGGGACAGGCCCCAAAAACATTCAGTACTTC | CASRGGTGPKNIQYF
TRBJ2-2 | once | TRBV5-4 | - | TGTGCCAGCAGCTTGGATTACGGGTCCCCGAACACCGGGGAGCTGTTTTTT | CASSLDYGSPNTGELFF
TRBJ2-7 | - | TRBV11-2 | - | TGTGCCAGCAGAGTTTTGATGGGGGGTGTAGGGGCCTACGAGCAGTACTTC | CASRVLMGGVGAYEQYF
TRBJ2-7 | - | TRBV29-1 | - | TGCAGCGTTGCGGAGGGAAGGGCCGAGCAGTACTTC | CSVAEGRAEQYF
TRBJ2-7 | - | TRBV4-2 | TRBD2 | TGTGCCAGCAGCCACCCGGGACTAGCGTTAGAGGAGCAGTACTTC | CASSHPGLALEEQYF
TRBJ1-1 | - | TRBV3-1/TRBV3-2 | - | TGTGCCAGCAGCCATAAAGCCGGGGGCACTGAAGCTTTCTTT | CASSHKAGGTEAFF
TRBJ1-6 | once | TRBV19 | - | TGTGCCAGTCGGAGCTCCTATAATTCACCCCTCCACTTT | CASRSSYNSPLHF
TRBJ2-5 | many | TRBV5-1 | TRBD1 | TGCGCCAGCAGCTTGACCCGGGACAGCCAAGAGACCCAGTACTTC | CASSLTRDSQETQYF
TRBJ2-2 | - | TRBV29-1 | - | TGCAGCGTCCGTCCGGAGGGCGGGAACACCGGGGAGCTGTTTTTT | CSVRPEGGNTGELFF
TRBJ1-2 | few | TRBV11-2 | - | TGTGCCAGCAGCCACATGGGGAGTGGCTACACCTTC | CASSHMGSGYTF
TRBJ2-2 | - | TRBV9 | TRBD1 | TGTGCCAGCAGCCCAAGCAGGGGGCTCACCGGGGAGCTGTTTTTT | CASSPSRGLTGELFF
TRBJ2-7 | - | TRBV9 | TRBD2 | TGTGCCACACGTACCGTACCTTACCCGAACCTAGCGGAAATGTACGAGCAGTACTTC | CATRTVPYPNLAEMYEQYF
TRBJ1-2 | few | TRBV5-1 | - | TGCGCCAGCAGCTTGGGCTTCCAGGGACTCTATGGCTACACCTTC | CASSLGFQGLYGYTF
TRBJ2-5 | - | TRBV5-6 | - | TGTGCCAGCAGCTTGGAAAGGGGATTGAGCCAAGAGACCCAGTACTTC | CASSLERGLSQETQYF
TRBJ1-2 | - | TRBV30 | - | TGTGCCTGGAGTCCCCTTGAGGATAACACCTTC | CAWSPLEDNTF
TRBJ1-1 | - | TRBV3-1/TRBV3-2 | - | TGTGCCAGCAGCCTGAACAGGGCGCGGGCTGAAGCTTTCTTT | CASSLNRARAEAFF
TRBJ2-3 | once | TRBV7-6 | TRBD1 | TGTGCCAGCGGCGACCGGGACAGGGGATCCAGCACAGATACGCAGTATTTT | CASGDRDRGSSTDTQYF